These T cell receptor beta chains were read from a single sample in a study of shared clonotypes between healthy human individuals. The method was immunoSEQ multiplex PCR; TCRdb's version includes in-frame clones alone and lacks a portion of them. The data show some 1,900,000 clones, with around 96% seen just once and approximately 1% held by the top ten. The sequencing input was naive CD8+ T cells sorted from blood. The receptors stem from a man in his late teens or twenties in good health. Both conserved end residues are part of each CDR3. D genes are given only for firm matches. Rows give clone size only sometimes, using once, few, many, or a class for an expanded clone.

V	D	size	J	CDR3	DNA
TRBV5-8	.	.	TRBJ2-2	CASSPGTEAGELFF	TGTGCCAGCAGCCCCGGGACCGAGGCCGGGGAGCTGTTTTTT
TRBV5-4	TRBD2	.	TRBJ2-7	CASSITSGISYEQYF	TGTGCCAGCAGCATCACTAGCGGGATCTCCTACGAGCAGTACTTC
TRBV5-1	TRBD2	.	TRBJ2-7	CASSLRAGDWEQYF	TGCGCCAGCAGCTTGCGAGCGGGGGACTGGGAGCAGTACTTC
TRBV11-2	.	.	TRBJ2-7	CASSPLLQPSYEQYF	TGTGCCAGCAGCCCCCTGTTGCAGCCATCCTACGAGCAGTACTTC
TRBV6-5	TRBD1	.	TRBJ2-2	CASQRTGGIGELFF	TGTGCCAGCCAGCGGACAGGGGGGATCGGGGAGCTGTTTTTT
TRBV28	TRBD1	.	TRBJ2-7	CASSTGVNSYEQYF	TGTGCCAGCAGTACAGGGGTAAACTCCTACGAGCAGTACTTC
TRBV9	TRBD2	.	TRBJ2-7	CASSVVGTSGYEQYF	TGTGCCAGCAGCGTAGTTGGGACTAGCGGGTACGAGCAGTACTTC
TRBV2	TRBD2	.	TRBJ2-2	CASRRTSSGELFF	TGTGCCAGCAGGCGGACTAGCTCCGGGGAGCTGTTTTTT
TRBV9	.	.	TRBJ1-4	CASSVAGVGEKLFF	TGTGCCAGCAGCGTAGCCGGGGTGGGCGAAAAACTGTTTTTT
TRBV27	.	.	TRBJ2-7	CASSLGVAYEQYF	TGTGCCAGCAGTTTGGGGGTGGCCTACGAGCAGTACTTC
TRBV15	TRBD2	.	TRBJ2-5	CATSSPLLAGYQETQYF	TGTGCCACCAGCAGCCCTTTACTAGCGGGGTACCAAGAGACCCAGTACTTC
TRBV11-3	TRBD1	.	TRBJ2-5	CASSLGQGVVSETQYF	TGTGCCAGCAGCTTGGGACAGGGCGTAGTATCGGAGACCCAGTACTTC
TRBV19	.	.	TRBJ1-1	CASRGLTLNTEAFF	TGTGCCAGTCGAGGTCTTACACTCAACACTGAAGCTTTCTTT
TRBV19	TRBD1	.	TRBJ1-4	CASSIDRDRREKLFF	TGTGCCAGTAGTATAGACCGGGACAGAAGGGAAAAACTGTTTTTT
TRBV10-3	TRBD2	once	TRBJ2-1	CAISESGRNAYNEQFF	TGTGCCATCAGTGAAAGCGGGAGAAACGCCTACAATGAGCAGTTCTTC
TRBV29-1	.	.	TRBJ2-1	CSATYSLAPVANEQFF	TGCAGCGCTACTTATTCACTTGCCCCTGTGGCCAATGAGCAGTTCTTC
TRBV7-6	.	.	TRBJ2-4	CASSPSRRAAKNIQYF	TGTGCCAGCAGCCCCTCCCGGAGGGCCGCCAAAAACATTCAGTACTTC
TRBV5-6	.	.	TRBJ2-7	CASSLFTEGTYEQYF	TGTGCCAGCAGCTTGTTTACGGAGGGTACCTACGAGCAGTACTTC
TRBV29-1	TRBD2	.	TRBJ2-2	CSVEGLAGGETGELFF	TGCAGCGTTGAGGGACTAGCCGGAGGGGAAACCGGGGAGCTGTTTTTT
TRBV7-9	.	.	TRBJ2-5	CASSLEPVKTQYF	TGTGCCAGCAGCTTAGAACCGGTGAAGACCCAGTACTTC
TRBV19	.	.	TRBJ2-7	CASSIGRESPSYEQYF	TGTGCCAGTAGTATAGGACGGGAATCGCCTTCCTACGAGCAGTACTTC
TRBV7-9	TRBD1	.	TRBJ2-2	CASSMIRDRWVGELFF	TGTGCCAGCAGCATGATCCGGGACAGATGGGTTGGGGAGCTGTTTTTT
TRBV2	TRBD1	once	TRBJ2-7	CASSSYRGVGYEQYF	TGTGCCAGCAGTTCCTACAGGGGGGTAGGCTACGAGCAGTACTTC
TRBV2	.	.	TRBJ2-2	CASSAWDTGELFF	TGTGCCAGCAGTGCATGGGACACCGGGGAGCTGTTTTTT
TRBV9	.	.	TRBJ2-5	CASSVVGGVETQYF	TGTGCCAGCAGCGTAGTCGGGGGAGTAGAGACCCAGTACTTC
TRBV27	.	once	TRBJ2-7	CASSLGPSYEQYF	TGTGCCAGCAGTTTGGGGCCTAGTTACGAGCAGTACTTC
TRBV6-5	TRBD1	few	TRBJ2-7	CASSYSDRGYEQYF	TGTGCCAGCAGTTACTCTGACAGGGGGTACGAGCAGTACTTC
TRBV9	TRBD2	.	TRBJ2-4	CASSTGGPAKNIQYF	TGTGCCAGCAGTACGGGGGGACCGGCCAAAAACATTCAGTACTTC
TRBV6-1	.	.	TRBJ2-7	CASSAGGHEQYF	TGTGCCAGCAGTGCAGGGGGGCACGAGCAGTACTTC
TRBV7-8	.	.	TRBJ2-7	CASSQDRGLSYEQYF	TGTGCCAGCAGCCAAGACAGAGGCCTCTCCTACGAGCAGTACTTC
TRBV7-9	TRBD2	few	TRBJ2-2	CASSSWTSGTNIGGELFF	TGTGCCAGCAGCTCCTGGACTAGCGGAACCAACATTGGCGGGGAGCTGTTTTTT
TRBV7-9	.	.	TRBJ2-2	CASSLTRGMNTGELFF	TGTGCCAGCAGCCTGACTAGAGGAATGAACACCGGGGAGCTGTTTTTT
TRBV30	.	.	TRBJ1-4	CAWSVVGQGKEKLFF	TGTGCCTGGAGTGTAGTGGGGCAGGGGAAGGAAAAACTGTTTTTT
TRBV5-6	.	.	TRBJ1-1	CASSPDSWNTEAFF	TGTGCCAGCAGCCCGGACAGCTGGAACACTGAAGCTTTCTTT
TRBV5-1	.	.	TRBJ2-7	CASSLGQLSYEQYF	TGCGCCAGCAGCTTGGGCCAGCTCTCCTACGAGCAGTACTTC
TRBV7-9	.	once	TRBJ2-7	CASSPGTYEQYF	TGTGCCAGCAGCCCCGGCACCTACGAGCAGTACTTC
TRBV27	.	.	TRBJ1-6	CASSPTGSNSPLHF	TGTGCCAGCAGTCCGACAGGTTCTAATTCACCCCTCCACTTT
TRBV5-1	.	.	TRBJ2-7	CASSIGGSYEQYF	TGCGCCAGCAGCATAGGGGGGTCCTACGAGCAGTACTTC
TRBV29-1	.	.	TRBJ1-1	CSVEGDLLEAFF	TGCAGCGTTGAAGGGGACCTACTTGAAGCTTTCTTT
TRBV27	.	.	TRBJ1-5	CASSLSVGSDQPQHF	TGTGCCAGCAGTTTATCGGTAGGTTCGGATCAGCCCCAGCATTTT
TRBV19	.	.	TRBJ1-6	CASSLVGLASSPLHF	TGTGCCAGTAGTTTAGTCGGGTTGGCTTCTTCACCCCTCCACTTT
TRBV4-2	TRBD2	.	TRBJ2-7	CASSQEIQLAGGPPYEQYF	TGTGCCAGCAGCCAAGAAATTCAGCTAGCGGGAGGGCCCCCTTACGAGCAGTACTTC
TRBV27	.	.	TRBJ2-7	CASTPSLGLLSYEQYF	TGTGCCAGCACACCCTCCCTCGGTCTCCTATCCTACGAGCAGTACTTC
TRBV5-6	.	.	TRBJ2-7	CASSQQGAEQYF	TGTGCCAGCAGCCAACAGGGAGCCGAGCAGTACTTC
TRBV7-9	TRBD1	.	TRBJ1-2	CASSSGTGGFKGYTF	TGTGCCAGCAGCTCCGGGACAGGGGGCTTTAAAGGCTACACCTTC
TRBV6-5	TRBD1	.	TRBJ1-4	CASSYSQGAGEKLFF	TGTGCCAGCAGTTACTCACAGGGGGCGGGTGAAAAACTGTTTTTT
TRBV5-8	.	.	TRBJ2-3	CASSFDQRTDTQYF	TGTGCCAGCAGCTTTGACCAGCGCACAGATACGCAGTATTTT
TRBV2	.	.	TRBJ2-1	CASQTGASYNEQFF	TGTGCCAGTCAGACAGGTGCCTCCTACAATGAGCAGTTCTTC
TRBV13	TRBD1	.	TRBJ2-3	CASRLSTGVADTQYF	TGTGCCAGCAGGTTGTCGACAGGGGTGGCAGATACGCAGTATTTT
TRBV7-8	.	.	TRBJ1-6	CASSQVWEALHF	TGTGCCAGCAGCCAAGTATGGGAAGCCCTCCACTTT
TRBV29-1	.	.	TRBJ2-2	CSVEINTGELFF	TGCAGCGTTGAAATTAACACCGGGGAGCTGTTTTTT